The T cell receptor beta chain described here comes from a study of T cells after yellow fever vaccination (dated by TCRdb to between 2018 and 2021). Context from the whole study: The SMART-Seq v4 Ultra Low Input RNA kit was used to prepare libraries from fractions with low cell numbers. To follow T-cell clones before and after both primary and booster YFV17D yellow fever vaccination, bulk TCR alpha and beta repertoires underwent longitudinal sequencing. Blood samples were taken at several timepoints before and after primary and secondary immunization, and bulk PBMC replicates and cell subsets were isolated. Two healthy male donors made up the cohort, one aged 18 to 29 years and the other aged 30 to 39 years. The study at large found these results: Computational filtering was required because FACS-sorted repertoires could contain abundant contaminating clonotypes from the bulk population. A small fraction of clonotypes appeared in both the CD4 and CD8 compartments, likely as a result of convergent recombination. Compared with the primary T-cell response, the secondary T-cell response was faster but weaker, reaching its peak on day 5 rather than on day 15. The study included only a couple of donors, which limits how far the findings can be generalized. After the booster, most clones that had expanded after primary vaccination were detected again (around 96% of CD4 and over 75% of CD8), suggesting broad maintenance of memory.

The table lists this clonotype with a few counts. Its antigen is still unknown. Qualities for individual bases were not recorded, and no much larger clone is one base off. Synthesis of TCR cDNA relied on 5'RACE template switching, a step that introduced a universal primer site along with unique molecular identifiers. cDNA synthesis was primed from both the TCR alpha and TCR beta constant segments. Library amplification involved two PCR steps, and the second step added sample barcodes and sequencing adapters. Libraries were sequenced on Illumina HiSeq 2500 (2x100 bp) or NovaSeq (2x150 bp). On the authors' methods: MIGEC handled demultiplexing of reads and collapsing into UMI consensus sequences, while MiXCR performed V(D)J alignment. Clonotypes responding to the vaccine were identified with edgeR on replicate PBMC samples, with the criteria of FDR below 0.01 and a log2 fold change above 5 up to day 15. CD4 or CD8 identity was assigned to each bulk clonotype according to whether the clonotype was present at higher abundance in the sequenced CD4 repertoire or the sequenced CD8 repertoire. The public reads were quality trimmed at Q25 with fastp and then assembled into clones with MiXCR by TCRdb, keeping productive beta chains. Rows matching on CDR3 protein sequence are summarized as one entry with the most common DNA and genes. These V and J calls originate from TCRdb's pipeline instead of the authors' own analysis. Recorded for this sample are 620,000 or so distinct CDR3 sequences; roughly a sixth of them occurred a single time. The ten largest clones take up approximately 15% of the sample.

From its cysteine to its phenylalanine, the CDR3 spans 16 amino acids. Only the CDR3 DNA is retained, 48 bases long and in frame from the first base. The germline V gene provides CDR1 SGHTA and CDR2 FQGNSA. V is pruned by 1 base and J by 2 bases, leaving 5 bases of the junction without a gene match. The intended sense of this specimen's treatment or condition label: live attenuated yellow fever vaccine strain. At each blood-draw timepoint, two biological replicates of bulk PBMCs were collected. A standard Ficoll-Paque protocol was used to isolate PBMCs from peripheral blood. TriZol was used to extract RNA from bulk PBMCs, CD4 and CD8 fractions, and dextramer-positive and dextramer-negative fractions.

The rearranged chain carries TRBV7-2 and TRBJ2-3, and 8 bases in between align with TRBD2. This receptor was obtained from a man younger than 35 who received the YFV17D yellow fever vaccine. Here the sequenced sample was PBMCs, taken 5 days after the first yellow fever vaccination. The nucleotide sequence is TGTGCCAGCAGCTTAGGGGTTAGCGGGGACACAGATACGCAGTATTTT. Its protein reads: CASSLGVSGDTDTQYF. Full variable domain (CDR3 extended with the reference TRBV7-2 and TRBJ2-3 proteins): GAGVSQSPSNKVTEKGKDVELRCDPISGHTALYWYRQSLGQGLEFLIYFQGNSAPDKSGLPSDRFSAERTGGSVSTLTIQRTQQEDSAVYLCASSLGVSGDTDTQYFGPGTRLTVL.